These 3 T cell receptor beta chains were sequenced from one sample in a study of blood T cell repertoires in COVID-19. Produced via immunoSEQ multiplex PCR; TCRdb's table is partial and in-frame only. This sample carries approximately 220,000 clones, over 70% of them seen once, and the ten largest clones take around 26%. The sequenced sample was peripheral blood. Receptors originate from a man aged 40-49 years with acute or convalescent COVID-19.

The chain uses TRBV7-3 and TRBJ2-1; 8 bases fit TRBD2. The germline gives CDR1 SGHTA, CDR2 FQGTGA. The CDR3 has 15 residues. Trimming cost V 1 base and J 4 bases; bases outside gene matches: 3. CDR3 nucleotide sequence: TGTGCCAGCAGCTTAATCAAGCGGGAGTACAATGAGCAGTTCTTC. As protein: CASSLIKREYNEQFF.

The chain uses TRBV7-2 and TRBJ1-1; 8 bases agree with TRBD1. The CDR3 contains 13 residues. The V gene's germline CDR1 is SGHTA and CDR2 FQGNSA. V shed 6 bases and J 7 bases; nucleotides not matched to a gene: 7. CDR3 residues: CASRFIRGLEAFF. The CDR3, as DNA: TGTGCCAGCAGGTTTATCAGGGGGCTTGAAGCTTTCTTT.

The gene calls are TRBV4-3 and TRBJ2-1, with 8 bases identical to TRBD2. Trimming took 2 bases from V and 2 from J; bases not matched to a gene: 14. The germline V gene has CDR1 LGHNA and CDR2 YSLEER. The CDR3 is made up of 19 amino acids. The CDR3 loop is CASSQRLRTELAAYNEQFF. CDR3 in DNA: TGCGCCAGCAGCCAACGTCTGAGGACGGAACTAGCGGCCTACAATGAGCAGTTCTTC.